This T cell receptor (beta chain) was sequenced for a study of Ad26.COV2.S vaccination and SARS-CoV-2 variants. V was shortened by 4 bases and J by 0 bases, with 10 bases between the two germline ends. CDR3 length: 16 residues. The germline gives CDR1 LGHDT, CDR2 YNNKEL (reference sequence). Clones were read by immunoSEQ multiplex PCR, and TCRdb kept only the in-frame ones, dropping some. The sample contains about 420,000 clones, around 89% of which appear only once. Treatment described: around 19 received Ad26.COV2.S at low or high dose, single or two shots; about five received placebo; per-sample allocation not given. Each sample was drawn 63 days after the first injection (of vaccine or placebo).

This clonotype was obtained from a person between 18 and 65 years old who received the Ad26.COV2.S COVID-19 vaccine or a placebo. The sequencing used peripheral blood, collected in a trial of Ad26.COV2.S vaccine versus placebo. This rearrangement joins TRBV3-1 (or the pseudogene TRBV3-2) to TRBJ1-6; the D gene is possibly TRBD1 (5 bases). The CDR3 here is CASSLRGTSYNSPLHF. The DNA of the CDR3 is TGTGCCAGCAGCCTAAGGGGTACCTCCTATAATTCACCCCTCCACTTT.